This T cell receptor beta chain was sequenced during a study of blood T cell repertoires in COVID-19. The wider study: Researchers got acute and convalescent COVID-19 samples from the United States, Italy and Spain.

Authors' data handling: It was from reference gene primer amplification that nucleated cell counts were estimated. Profiling relied on immunoSEQ multiplex PCR, and the TCRdb table lists in-frame clones only, not all of them. V, J and clone size are taken as reported in that table, and D and trimming were inferred from the DNA itself. The sample holds some 250,000 clones, approximately 90% seen once. This CDR3 has 16 residues. V lost 3 bases and J lost 7; bases outside the gene matches: 11. Germline CDR1 SGDLS, CDR2 YYNGEE. Self-reported history from a screening survey and questionnaire set each donor's cohort.

This TCR derives from a woman aged 35 to 49 with acute COVID-19. This chain connects TRBV9 to TRBJ1-4; 8 nucleotides match TRBD1. Sequencing used PBMCs or T cells enriched from blood (not recorded which). Written as DNA, the CDR3 is TGTGCCAGCAGCGCAGCCCCAGGGGGCGGGTCTGAAAAACTGTTTTTT. Amino acid sequence: CASSAAPGGGSEKLFF.